The rows below give T cell receptor beta chains drawn from one sample of a study of vaccination and CD4 T cells after COVID-19. TCRdb reprocessed the PCR reads with MiXCR, giving one entry per CDR3 protein. Of 21,000 or so distinct CDR3 sequences listed, about 40% are singletons. These receptors have no known antigen. The sample comprised CD4+ T cells from blood, cultured in vitro. The origin of the receptors is a human donor who had recovered from COVID-19. The CDR3 runs from the conserved cysteine through the conserved F or W.

>TRBV20-1
CSATTGPGNTIYF
>TRBV20-1
CSAYSGAYNEQFF
>TRBV20-1
CSARDPSGRPFSNEQFF
>TRBV2
CASSPRVANTEAFF
>TRBV11-2
CASRPTGAYNEQFF
>TRBV20-1
CSAPLSSGILSNEQFF
>TRBV7-2
CASSPQGAGANVLTF
>TRBV7-9
CASSLGVGSGLRLAYEQYF
>TRBV20-1
CSAPGQSGNGYTF
>TRBV18
CASSPSTDTQYF
>TRBV6-1
CAGRQGISSGNTIYF
>TRBV7-9
CASSSARGDYGYTF
>TRBV24-1
CATSDWAGGYEQFF
>TRBV6-5
CASSYRLGQGLSGANVLTF
>TRBV6-2/TRBV6-3
CASTPRSNQPQHF
>TRBV27
CATRFYEQYF
>TRBV20-1
CSARDRTGANVNTEAFF
>TRBV20-1
CSAIEGATYEQYF
>TRBV7-8
CASSLSVSERLMGQGPNYGYTF
>TRBV12-3/TRBV12-4
CASSLRPGDGTDTQYF
>TRBV20-1
CSAGGIANTGELFF
>TRBV28
CASRNSYEQYF
>TRBV7-3
CASSSTGDGYTF
>TRBV7-9
CASSSGQGDQPQHF
>TRBV20-1
CSATEDRGYGYTF
>TRBV7-2
CASSYDRVQETQYF
>TRBV24-1
CATSDPGRTSGSLRETQYF
>TRBV11-2
CASSLSKNSPLHF
>TRBV19
CASSIRAGSSTGELFF
>TRBV11-3
CASSSDRGRWNTEAFF
>TRBV6-4
CASSEGKGGYTF
>TRBV24-1
CATSVLRDSPSYEQYF
>TRBV6-1
CASRATGANYGYTF
>TRBV28
CASSSLSTGVSYGYTF
>TRBV12-3/TRBV12-4
CASTTTGDNTEAFF
>TRBV12-3/TRBV12-4
CASSLISRGGSYEQYF
>TRBV7-4
CASTRQMGSNEQFF
>TRBV28
CASRPTGSHYGYTF
>TRBV4-1
CASEPGHSNTGELFF
>TRBV7-3
CASSLNGGRINSPLHF
>TRBV10-2
CASSVAWGQTEAFF
>TRBV6-1
CASSLRRDRVNYGYTF
>TRBV12-3/TRBV12-4
CASSTREPGLAGTTEFF
>TRBV20-1
CSARVLAGSNEQFF
>TRBV12-3/TRBV12-4
CASRQGASYTF
>TRBV7-9
CASSPQGGGNQPQHF
>TRBV11-3
CASSRTSGRVPGAGELFF